The T cell receptor beta chain under discussion was sequenced for a study of shared T cell receptors in the human thymus. Here immunoSEQ multiplex PCR was the method, and the copy in TCRdb shows in-frame clones only, minus some. This repertoire shows about 500,000 clones, 75% to 85% found once; its top ten account for 0.01% to 0.015%. This CDR3 is built from 16 residues. Germline V gives CDR1 GTSNPN, CDR2 SVGIG (reference sequence). V lost 0 bases, J lost 5 bases, and 11 bases stayed unmatched. Another study also made use of these data, one on human thymus T cells.

V usage is TRBV30 and J usage is TRBJ2-7; 9 bases are a match to TRBD2. What was sequenced was thymocytes. The clonotype was recovered from a boy under two years old with a congenital heart defect. As DNA, the CDR3 is TGTGCCTGGAGTGTCCCCCTTAGCGGGAGTGTCCACGAGCAGTACTTC. Translating gives CAWSVPLSGSVHEQYF. Filled out from reference TRBV30 and TRBJ2-7, the complete variable domain reads SQTIHQWPATLVQPVGSPLSLECTVEGTSNPNLYWYRQAAGRGLQLLFYSVGIGQISSEVPQNLSASRPQDRQFILSSKKLLLSDSGFYLCAWSVPLSGSVHEQYFGPGTRLTVT.